The following is a TCR beta chain sequence with its context. The clone's antigen remains unknown. Per-base qualities were not stored, and no clone one base away is much larger. In the paper's terms, the treatment or condition label means: 15 to 20 received Ad26.COV2.S at low or high dose, single or two shots; 5 received placebo; per-sample allocation not given. Repertoires of vaccine and placebo recipients were sequenced from samples collected on day 63 after the first injection. In Cohort 1b, about 27 adults aged 18-55 years were enrolled at a single site in Boston, USA, between 29 July and 7 August 2020. As a vaccine, Ad26.COV2.S was a replication-incompetent adenovirus type 26 vector that expressed a prefusion-stabilized SARS-CoV-2 spike protein derived from the original Wuhan strain. The immunoSEQ Assay was used to sequence TCRbeta CDR3 regions. After extraction, genomic DNA underwent amplification by bias-controlled multiplex PCR, followed by high-throughput sequencing. The published analysis was carried out like this. To quantify the absolute abundance of each unique TCRbeta CDR3 region, sequences were collapsed and filtered. T cell fraction was estimated by normalizing TCRbeta template counts to usable DNA, with usable DNA measured through amplification of reference genes found in all nucleated cells. Repertoire TCRs were annotated as SARS-CoV-2-specific when V gene, CDR3 amino acid sequence and J gene were exactly matched to a known reactive TCR set. The reference SARS-CoV-2 TCR set was derived from MIRA and filtered for enrichment in COVID-19-positive ImmuneCODE repertoires, a step that removed public or cross-reactive TCRs. Using the MIRA antigens, annotated TCRs were further analysed by specific ORF or by position within an ORF. Breadth was defined as the number of annotated unique rearrangements divided by the total number of unique productive rearrangements, and depth was defined as the summed frequency of the annotated unique rearrangements. TCR breadth was compared between groups using two-sided Wilcoxon rank-sum tests. TCRdb took this table from immuneACCESS and kept in-frame rearrangements with V and J called. Such tables lack part of the clones; where checked against another copy, unresolved V genes explain under half of the gap, and the rest is unexplained. V and J calls and clone size follow that table, whereas D and trimming were derived from the DNA. The sample table contains over 200,000 clones; only one count was recorded for 88% of them. Together, the top ten hold over 8.5% of the sample.

CDR1 and CDR2 are drawn from the germline V gene: KGHSH, LQKENI. The germline ends are 9 bases apart after V is trimmed by 3 bases and J by 1 base. The CDR3 starts with the cysteine, ends with the phenylalanine, and has 15 residues. Only the CDR3 region is kept as DNA, spanning 45 bases read in frame from base 1. These data originate in a study of Ad26.COV2.S vaccination and SARS-CoV-2 variants (dated by TCRdb to the early 2020s). About the investigation overall: Donors in the vaccine arm were drawn from COV1001, a multicentre, randomized, double-blind, placebo-controlled phase I-IIa trial testing Ad26.COV2.S in healthy adults. Investigators remained blinded to trial group allocation during experiments and outcome assessment. Ad26.COV2.S was administered intramuscularly at 5 x 10^10 or 1 x 10^11 viral particles, either as a single shot or as two shots given 56 days apart. A total of 32 samples were included in the TCR-sequenced set, comprising around 20 Ad26.COV2.S vaccine recipients, 5 placebo recipients and 8 SARS-CoV-2 convalescent individuals. Participants in the trial were split at random into five groups of five each, receiving low-dose or high-dose Ad26.COV2.S once or twice, or else placebo on both occasions. The specificity and breadth of SARS-CoV-2-reactive T cell receptors after Ad26.COV2.S vaccination were assessed by TCRbeta repertoire sequencing. Overall results and qualifications from the work: According to the authors, total T cell responses may have been underestimated by the TCR breadth and depth analyses. After vaccination, substantial breadth of spike-specific CD8+ and CD4+ T cell responses was reported. Compared with placebo recipients, Ad26.COV2.S recipients showed higher spike-specific TCR breadth (P = 0.0014). Comparable non-spike TCR breadth was observed between vaccine and placebo recipients, consistent with only spike being contained in the vaccine. The study was not powered for comparison of responses between vaccine doses or regimens.

The TCR sequence derives from a person between 18 and 65 years old who received the Ad26.COV2.S COVID-19 vaccine or a placebo. The rearrangement joined TRBV18 to TRBJ2-2, with no confidently assigned D gene. Sequenced material: peripheral blood, taken in a trial of Ad26.COV2.S vaccine versus placebo. The nucleotides are TGTGCCAGCTCACCGGTGGCAGTGAACACCGGGGAGCTGTTTTTT. It translates as CASSPVAVNTGELFF.